This T cell receptor (beta chain) was documented in a study of naive and memory T cell subsets. Germline V gives CDR1 SGHTA, CDR2 FQGNSA. This CDR3 is built from 14 residues. V lost 5 bases, J lost 6 bases, and 16 bases lay in between. This clonotype was detected a few times. Its cognate antigen is unknown. General study findings and limits: TCR counts from RNA may reflect activation-linked expression changes.

Two oligonucleotides, mixed equimolar, formed the beta constant-region primer covering TRBC1 and TRBC2. Via MiXCR, TCRdb re-called the UMI-ligation and nested PCR reads, giving one row per CDR3 protein. This table holds about 85,000 distinct CDR3 sequences, around 12% found once. This chain uses TRBV7-2 with TRBJ1-1; a possible D gene is TRBD1 (6 bases). Material: central memory CD4+ T cells from blood. The receptor was isolated from a human donor in good health. The CDR3 DNA reads TGTGCCAGCAGCGTAAGAGGACAGAGGGCTGAAGCTTTCTTT. Protein: CASSVRGQRAEAFF.